This T cell receptor beta chain came from a study of identical twins. TCRdb called the 5' RACE reads again in MiXCR, with one record for every CDR3 protein. The repertoire has 450,000 to 650,000 distinct CDR3 sequences, 7.5% to 10% of them found once; the top ten carry 2.5% to 3.5%. V was cut by 1 base and J by 6 bases, with 7 bases left in between. Germline assignment: CDR1 SGHTA and CDR2 FQGTGA. The CDR3 runs 14 residues. This clonotype has at least ten counts. The same specimen was also included in a second study, on yellow fever vaccine responses in identical twins.

The sequenced material came from PBMCs. The chain uses TRBV7-3 and TRBJ1-6, with unresolved D. The TCR comes from a woman younger than 30 in good health. The CDR3 protein is CASSLRWTNSPLHF. CDR3 DNA: TGTGCCAGCAGCTTAAGGTGGACTAATTCACCCCTCCACTTT.